Below are 20 T cell receptor beta chains sequenced from a single sample in a study of blood T cells in healthy people across ages (dated by TCRdb to the mid-2010s). Libraries were built with 5' RACE. Sequencing relied on an Illumina HiSeq 2500. The second PCR ran for roughly 7 to 12 cycles and used a J-beta primer mix along with a sample-barcoded 5' primer. TCRdb applied fastp at Q25 and MiXCR to the public reads, then kept only in-frame beta chains. Every entry covers one CDR3 protein and lists the most common genes and DNA from its rows. The sample has hundreds of thousands of distinct CDR3 sequences on record, roughly 44% of them singletons. The ten largest clones add up to under 20% of the sample. The specimen was blood. Receptor source: a man in his sixties in good health.

Note on this clonotype: A read error may be the cause here, since a much bigger clone is one base away. The rearrangement links TRBV5-1 to TRBJ2-7, with D tentatively TRBD1 (6 bases). The CDR3 contains 15 residues. Trimming removed 3 bases at V and 0 bases at J, with 13 bases between. In germline, CDR1 is SGHRS, CDR2 YFSETQ. CDR3 nucleotides: TGCGCCAGCAGCTGGTTAGGGGACACCTCCTACGAGCAGTACTTC. This sequence encodes CASSWLGDTSYEQYF.

The chain combines TRBV7-2 with TRBJ1-4; D unclear. Per the germline V gene, CDR1 is SGHTA and CDR2 is FQGNSA. The CDR3 totals 12 residues. V was cut by 4 bases and J by 8 bases, with 8 bases left in between. For the CDR3, the DNA is TGTGCCAGCAGCTCTGATAGAGAAAAACTGTTTTTT. Translating it yields CASSSDREKLFF.

J is TRBJ1-5 and V is TRBV20-1; D gene uncertain. The CDR3 length is 15 residues. CDR1 and CDR2 from the germline V gene are DFQATT and SNEGSKA (reference sequence). Trimming took off 0 bases at V and 0 bases at J, with 9 bases between the two ends. This CDR3 reads CSAREPGPSNQPQHF. CDR3 coding DNA: TGCAGTGCTAGAGAGCCCGGCCCTAGCAATCAGCCCCAGCATTTT.

The chain employs TRBV7-2 and TRBJ2-7; 8 bases align to TRBD2. CDR1 and CDR2 from the germline V gene are SGHTA and FQGNSA. Trimming took 5 bases from V and 1 from J; bases not matched to a gene: 7. The CDR3 sequence is 15 residues long. CDR3 protein: CASSRSGGESYEQYF. The CDR3 bases are TGTGCCAGCAGCCGGTCGGGGGGGGAATCCTACGAGCAGTACTTC.

This chain connects TRBV29-1 to TRBJ2-7, with 7 bases matching TRBD1. CDR3 length: 15 amino acids. Germline V lookup: CDR1 SQVTM, CDR2 ANQGSEA. V trimming: 7 bases; J trimming: 7 bases; junction bases outside the gene matches: 19. The CDR3 region has the DNA TGCAGCGGCACGACAGGGTCTAGCTCCTACAATGAGCAGTACTTC. Protein sequence: CSGTTGSSSYNEQYF.

This clonotype was counted only a few times. The chain has TRBV12-3 or TRBV12-4 and TRBJ2-7, with 8 nucleotides matching TRBD1. This CDR3 has 18 residues. Trimming cost V 0 bases and J 0 bases; bases outside gene matches: 10. The CDR3, as DNA: TGTGCCAGCAGTTTAGCGCGACAAGGGGACAGGACCTCCTACGAGCAGTACTTC. Protein: CASSLARQGDRTSYEQYF.

V usage is TRBV28 and J usage is TRBJ2-7; D is perhaps TRBD1 (5 bases). The length of the CDR3 is 14 residues. The germline gives CDR1 MDHEN, CDR2 SYDVKM. Trimming pared 7 bases from V and 8 bases from J, leaving 21 bases between. The CDR3 DNA sequence: TGTGCCAGCAACGTCTCCCCCGCCAGGGAAAAGCAGTACTTC. Translation gives CASNVSPAREKQYF.

The chain combines TRBV29-1 with TRBJ2-7, with 8 positions matching TRBD1. Trimming cost V 8 bases and J 1 base; bases outside gene matches: 10. The CDR3 runs to 14 residues. The germline gives CDR1 SQVTM, CDR2 ANQGSEA. Here the CDR3 reads CSILTGALSYEQYF. DNA for the CDR3: TGCAGCATTCTGACAGGGGCCTTATCCTACGAGCAGTACTTC.

This clonotype was seen a few times. V and J are TRBV20-1 and TRBJ2-1; a weak D match, TRBD2 (6 bases). Germline CDR1 DFQATT, CDR2 SNEGSKA (reference sequence). This CDR3 is 15 amino acids long. The V end lost 6 bases, the J end lost 2 bases, and 17 bases lay between the germline ends. The CDR3 DNA reads TGCAGTGCCCCTAGGGGCGGGGTCACCTACAATGAGCAGTTCTTC. Translation: CSAPRGGVTYNEQFF.

This clonotype has more than one count but fewer than ten. The rearrangement joins TRBV11-2 to TRBJ1-2; D might be TRBD1 (6 bases). The CDR3 is made up of 15 amino acids. CDR1 and CDR2 (germline): SGHAT, FQNNGV. The V end lost 0 bases, the J end lost 1 base, and 9 bases lay between the germline ends. In DNA, the CDR3 is TGTGCCAGCAGCTTAGATCCAGGGGTTAACTATGGCTACACCTTC. Amino acid sequence: CASSLDPGVNYGYTF.

The V and J genes are TRBV12-3 or TRBV12-4 and TRBJ2-1, with 8 bases that match TRBD2. The CDR3 totals 15 residues. Trimming removed 7 bases from V and 6 bases from J; junction bases left unmatched: 11. CDR3 sequence (DNA): TGTGCCAGCAATCCGGGACTAGAGGTGGCCAATGAGCAGTTCTTC. It specifies CASNPGLEVANEQFF.

The chain carries TRBV7-9 and TRBJ2-4, with D hard to call. The J call may be faulty, since TRBJ2-7 better matches the DNA end. The length of the CDR3 is 13 residues. The germline CDR1 and CDR2 sequences are SEHNR and FQNEAQ (reference sequence). In DNA form, the CDR3 reads TGTGCCAGCAGCTTAGAAAAAGCCTACGAGCAGTACTTC. It encodes CASSLEKAYEQYF.

This clonotype was counted a few times. The J gene is TRBJ2-7, the V gene TRBV20-1; D uncertain. V dropped 7 bases and J dropped 0 bases, with 13 bases sitting between them. CDR1 DFQATT and CDR2 SNEGSKA come from the germline V gene (reference sequence). The CDR3 is 13 residues long. Here the CDR3 DNA reads TGCAGTGTTTTTAGTAGGAGCTCCTACGAGCAGTACTTC. Protein: CSVFSRSSYEQYF.

Worth noting for this clonotype: One end of the junction is discordant with germline, which a read error may explain. This sequence joins TRBV4-3 and TRBJ2-5, with a tentative D call TRBD2 (6 bases). There are 16 residues in the CDR3. CDR1 is LGHNA, CDR2 YSLEER, per germline. The DNA for the CDR3 is TGCTCCAGCAGCCAAGCCTGGGGAGGTGATTACAATGAGCAGTACTTC. Its protein is CSSSQAWGGDYNEQYF.

The rearrangement links TRBV24-1 to TRBJ2-6; TRBD2 matches 7 bases. Per the germline V gene, CDR1 is KGHDR and CDR2 is SFDVKD. J was trimmed by 0 bases and V by 5 bases; bases with no gene match: 3. There are 16 residues in the CDR3. The DNA for the CDR3 is TGTGCCACCAGTGTAGGGGAGGGCTCTGGGGCCAACGTCCTGACTTTC. As protein: CATSVGEGSGANVLTF.

This clonotype has only a few counts. The chain employs TRBV28 and TRBJ2-7, with 12 bases identical to TRBD2. Near its end, the DNA agrees better with TRBJ2-5, so the J call may be wrong. CDR1 and CDR2 (germline): MDHEN, SYDVKM. The CDR3 sequence is 16 residues long. CDR3 bases: TGTGCCAGCAGCCGTGGACTAGCGGGATTAGGAGAGACCCAGTACTTC. Protein sequence: CASSRGLAGLGETQYF.

This clonotype was counted many times. The V call is TRBV15, the J call TRBJ2-7; TRBD2 agrees at 11 bases. The DNA end is a closer match to TRBJ2-5, so the J assignment may be wrong. CDR1 is LNHNV, CDR2 YYDKDF, per germline (reference sequence). This CDR3 has 14 amino acids. As DNA, the CDR3 is TGTGCCACCAGCAGAGCAACTAGCGGGGGGACCCAGTACTTC. It encodes CATSRATSGGTQYF.

The rearrangement uses TRBV6-6 and TRBJ1-2, with D unclear. The CDR3 runs to 13 residues. Germline V CDR1 and CDR2: MNHNY, SVGAGI (reference sequence). The V end lost 2 bases, the J end lost 8 bases, and 12 bases lay between the germline ends. The CDR3 DNA follows: TGTGCCAGCAGTTACGTTCAGGATGGCGGCTACACCTTC. Translation gives CASSYVQDGGYTF.

The genes are TRBV20-1 and TRBJ1-2; D is ambiguous. CDR3 length: 12 residues. V lost 0 bases and J lost 4, with 6 bases in between. Germline loops: CDR1 DFQATT, CDR2 SNEGSKA (reference sequence). The CDR3 region has the DNA TGCAGTGCTAGAGAACAGATCTATGGCTACACCTTC. Protein: CSAREQIYGYTF.

The V and J genes are TRBV13 and TRBJ2-3; 12 nucleotides align to TRBD2. The CDR3 is 16 residues long. J gave up 2 bases and V 5 bases, and 5 bases lay outside the gene matches. Germline lookup yields CDR1 PRHDT and CDR2 FYEKMQ (reference sequence). CDR3 amino acids: CASSPRLAGVTDTQYF. In DNA form, the CDR3 reads TGTGCCAGCAGCCCAAGACTAGCGGGGGTCACAGATACGCAGTATTTT. Combining the CDR3 with reference TRBV13 and TRBJ2-3 gives the whole variable domain AAGVIQSPRHLIKEKRETATLKCYPIPRHDTVYWYQQGPGQDPQFLISFYEKMQSDKGSIPDRFSAQQFSDYHSELNMSSLELGDSALYFCASSPRLAGVTDTQYFGPGTRLTVL.